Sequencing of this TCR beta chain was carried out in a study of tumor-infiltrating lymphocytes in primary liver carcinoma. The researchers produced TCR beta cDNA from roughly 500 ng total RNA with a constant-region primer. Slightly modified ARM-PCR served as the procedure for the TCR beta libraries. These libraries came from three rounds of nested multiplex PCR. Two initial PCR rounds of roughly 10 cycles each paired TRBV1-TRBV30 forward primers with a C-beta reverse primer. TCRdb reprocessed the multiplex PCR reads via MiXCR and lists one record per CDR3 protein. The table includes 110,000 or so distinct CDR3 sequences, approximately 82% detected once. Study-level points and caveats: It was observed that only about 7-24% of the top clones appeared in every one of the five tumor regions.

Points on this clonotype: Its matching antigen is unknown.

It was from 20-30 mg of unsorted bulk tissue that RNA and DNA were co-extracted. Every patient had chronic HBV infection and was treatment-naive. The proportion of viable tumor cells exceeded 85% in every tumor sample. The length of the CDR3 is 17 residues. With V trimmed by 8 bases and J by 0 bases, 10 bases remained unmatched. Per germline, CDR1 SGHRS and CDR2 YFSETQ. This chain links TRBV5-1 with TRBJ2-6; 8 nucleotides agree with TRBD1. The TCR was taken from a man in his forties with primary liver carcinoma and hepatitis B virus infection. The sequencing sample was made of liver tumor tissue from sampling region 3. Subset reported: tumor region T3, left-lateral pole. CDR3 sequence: CARNRTGRASGANVLTF. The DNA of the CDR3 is TGCGCCAGGAACAGGACAGGGAGAGCCTCTGGGGCCAACGTCCTGACTTTC.